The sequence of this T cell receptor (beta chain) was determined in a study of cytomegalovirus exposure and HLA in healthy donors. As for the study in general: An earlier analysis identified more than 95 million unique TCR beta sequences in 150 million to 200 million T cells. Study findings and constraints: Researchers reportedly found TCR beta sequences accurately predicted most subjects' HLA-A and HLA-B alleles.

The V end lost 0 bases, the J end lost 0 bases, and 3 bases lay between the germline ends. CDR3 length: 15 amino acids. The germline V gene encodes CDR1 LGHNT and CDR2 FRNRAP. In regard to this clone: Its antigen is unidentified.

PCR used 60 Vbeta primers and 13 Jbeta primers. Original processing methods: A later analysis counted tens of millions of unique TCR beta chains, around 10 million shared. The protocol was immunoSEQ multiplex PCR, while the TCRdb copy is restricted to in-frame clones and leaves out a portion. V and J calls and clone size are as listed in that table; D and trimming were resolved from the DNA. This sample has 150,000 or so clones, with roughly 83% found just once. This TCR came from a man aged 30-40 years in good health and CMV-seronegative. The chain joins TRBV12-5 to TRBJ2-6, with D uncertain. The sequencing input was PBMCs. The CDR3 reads CASGLVHSGANVLTF. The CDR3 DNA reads TGTGCTAGTGGTTTGGTACACTCTGGGGCCAACGTCCTGACTTTC.